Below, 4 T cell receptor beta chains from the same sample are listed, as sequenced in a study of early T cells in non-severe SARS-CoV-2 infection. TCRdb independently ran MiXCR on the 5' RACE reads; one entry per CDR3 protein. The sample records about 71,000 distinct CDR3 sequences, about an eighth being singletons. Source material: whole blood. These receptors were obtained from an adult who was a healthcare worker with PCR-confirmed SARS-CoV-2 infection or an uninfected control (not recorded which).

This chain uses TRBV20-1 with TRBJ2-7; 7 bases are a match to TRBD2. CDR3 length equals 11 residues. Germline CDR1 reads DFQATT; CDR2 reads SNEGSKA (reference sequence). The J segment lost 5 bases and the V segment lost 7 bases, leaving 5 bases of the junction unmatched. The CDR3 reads CSGGGLDEQYF. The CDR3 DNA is TGCAGTGGGGGGGGTTTGGACGAGCAGTACTTC.

In DNA, the CDR3 is TGCAGTGCTAGAGAGGGAGGAGGTCTCGACGAGCAGTACTTC. It translates to CSAREGGGLDEQYF. The V and J genes are TRBV20-1 and TRBJ2-7, with D possibly TRBD2 on 6 matching bases. Germline loops: CDR1 DFQATT, CDR2 SNEGSKA (reference sequence). CDR3 length: 14 amino acids. The V gene lost 0 bases and the J gene lost 5 bases, with 14 bases spanning the gap.

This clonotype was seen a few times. The CDR3 here is CASSAGTAARVGEEQYF. The DNA of the CDR3 is TGTGCCAGCAGTGCCGGGACAGCGGCGAGAGTGGGAGAGGAGCAGTACTTC. The rearrangement uses TRBV28 and TRBJ2-7; TRBD1 matches 7 bases. CDR1 is MDHEN and CDR2 is SYDVKM in the germline V gene. There are 17 residues in the CDR3. J gave up 7 bases and V 5 bases, and 20 bases lay outside the gene matches.

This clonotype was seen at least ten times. The CDR3 DNA sequence: TGTGCCAGCAGTTCCATGGGGGGTCGCTACACCTTC. Translated, it gives CASSSMGGRYTF. This chain uses TRBV6-2 or TRBV6-3 with TRBJ1-2; possibly TRBD1 for D (5 bases). Trimming left V 4 bases short and J 9 bases short, with 12 bases between. The CDR3 is 12 amino acids. CDR1 and CDR2 from the germline V gene are MNHEY and SVGEGT.